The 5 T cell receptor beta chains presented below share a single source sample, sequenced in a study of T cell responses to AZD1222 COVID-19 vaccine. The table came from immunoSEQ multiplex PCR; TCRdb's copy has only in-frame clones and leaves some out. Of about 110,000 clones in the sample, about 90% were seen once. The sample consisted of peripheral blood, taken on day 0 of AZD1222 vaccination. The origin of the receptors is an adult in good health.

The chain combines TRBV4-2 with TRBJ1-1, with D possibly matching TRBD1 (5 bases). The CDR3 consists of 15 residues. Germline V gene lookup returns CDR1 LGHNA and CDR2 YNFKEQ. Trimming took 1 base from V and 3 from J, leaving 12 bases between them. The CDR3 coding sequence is TGTGCCAGCAGCCAAGCCGGCGGGGGGGACACTGAAGCTTTCTTT. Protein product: CASSQAGGGDTEAFF.

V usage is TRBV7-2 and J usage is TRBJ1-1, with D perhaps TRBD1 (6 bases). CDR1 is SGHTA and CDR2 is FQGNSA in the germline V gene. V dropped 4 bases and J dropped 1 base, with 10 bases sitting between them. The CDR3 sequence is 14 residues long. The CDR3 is CASSWGGQNTEAFF. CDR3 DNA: TGTGCCAGCAGCTGGGGGGGGCAGAACACTGAAGCTTTCTTT. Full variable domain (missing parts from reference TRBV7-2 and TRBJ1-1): GAGVSQSPSNKVTEKGKDVELRCDPISGHTALYWYRQSLGQGLEFLIYFQGNSAPDKSGLPSDRFSAERTGGSVSTLTIQRTQQEDSAVYLCASSWGGQNTEAFFGQGTRLTVV.

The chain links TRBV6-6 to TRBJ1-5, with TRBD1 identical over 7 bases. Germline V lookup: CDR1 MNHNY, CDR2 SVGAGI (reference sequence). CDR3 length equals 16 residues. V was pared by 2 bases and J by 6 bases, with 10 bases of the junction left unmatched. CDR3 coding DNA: TGTGCCAGCAGTTACCCAAGTCAGGGGGGCGGTCAGCCCCAGCATTTT. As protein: CASSYPSQGGGQPQHF.

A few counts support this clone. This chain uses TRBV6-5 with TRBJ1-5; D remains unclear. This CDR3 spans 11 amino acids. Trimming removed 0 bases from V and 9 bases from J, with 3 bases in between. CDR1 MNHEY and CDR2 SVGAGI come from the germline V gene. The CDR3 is CASSYSLPQHF. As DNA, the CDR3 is TGTGCCAGCAGTTACTCGTTGCCCCAGCATTTT.

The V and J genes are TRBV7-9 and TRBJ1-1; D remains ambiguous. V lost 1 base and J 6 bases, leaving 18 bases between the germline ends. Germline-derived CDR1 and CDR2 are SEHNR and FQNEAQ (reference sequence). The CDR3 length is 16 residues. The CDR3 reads CASSLGTGTSQPEAFF. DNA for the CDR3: TGTGCCAGCAGCTTAGGGACCGGAACTTCGCAACCTGAAGCTTTCTTT.